This is a list of T cell receptor beta chains from one sample in a study of T cells after somatic rescue of genetic block. Sequencing used immunoSEQ multiplex PCR; TCRdb keeps in-frame clones, though not all of them. The sample carries 85,000 to 90,000 clones, about nine tenths recorded once. Sequencing used peripheral blood mononuclear cells (PBMCs). The source of these receptors is a woman in her late teens or twenties. The conserved cysteine and the conserved F or W are not part of the CDR3 here. Rows may omit the clone size; those that give it use once, few, many or a size class.

abundance	v_gene	CDR3aa
.	TRBV7-2	ASSSVLGPSEAF
.	TRBV6-1	ATSGSRYEQY
once	TRBV4-2	ASSQYGLAGVEVTDTQY
.	TRBV11-2	ASSSNGGPPSVDEQF
.	TRBV19	ASSIDKQGVETQY
.	TRBV7-9	ASSEALRDTQY
.	TRBV6-5	ASSYSYGDNYEQY
.	TRBV18	ASSPISGPTGELF
.	TRBV19	ASSIGQPDTYEQY
few	TRBV6-4	ASSDSSSGDSTDTQY
once	TRBV6-5	ASSYIPGRTEAF
.	TRBV10-3	AISGGETSQGHEQF
once	TRBV2	ASSEYNEKLF
.	TRBV12-5	ASGYGHEQY
.	TRBV5-1	ASTLDRDTDTQY
.	TRBV6-4	ASSDSKELVVVEQY
.	TRBV6-1	ASSEEKLAGVLSNEQF
.	TRBV29-1	SVTSGIPTDTQY
.	TRBV30	AWSAGWQNQPQH
.	TRBV10-3	AISRDRGGAF
.	TRBV27	ASSPFAFSRTDTQY
.	TRBV7-2	ASSFQTYGYT
.	TRBV5-1	ASSLGGQDGNTIY
.	TRBV14	ASSRFLQETQY
.	TRBV5-8	ASSLRLAGEDTQY
.	TRBV10-3	AISSSGPRNEQF